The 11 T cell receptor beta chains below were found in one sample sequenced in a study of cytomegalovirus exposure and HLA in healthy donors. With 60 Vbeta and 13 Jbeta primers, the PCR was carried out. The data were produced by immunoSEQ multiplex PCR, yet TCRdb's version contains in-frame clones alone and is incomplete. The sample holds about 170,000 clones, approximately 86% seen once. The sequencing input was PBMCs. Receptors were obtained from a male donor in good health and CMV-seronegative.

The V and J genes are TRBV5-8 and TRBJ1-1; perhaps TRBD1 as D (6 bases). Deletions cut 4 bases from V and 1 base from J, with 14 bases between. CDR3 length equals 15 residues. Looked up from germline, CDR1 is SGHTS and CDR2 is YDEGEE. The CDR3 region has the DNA TGTGCCAGCAGCCTTACAGGGAGAGGGAACACTGAAGCTTTCTTT. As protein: CASSLTGRGNTEAFF.

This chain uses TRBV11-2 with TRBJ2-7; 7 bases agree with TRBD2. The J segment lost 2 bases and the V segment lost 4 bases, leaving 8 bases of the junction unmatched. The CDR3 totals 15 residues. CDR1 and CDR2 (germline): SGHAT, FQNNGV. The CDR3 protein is CASSSGPGGTYEQYF. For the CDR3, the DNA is TGTGCCAGCAGCTCAGGACCCGGGGGGACCTACGAGCAGTACTTC.

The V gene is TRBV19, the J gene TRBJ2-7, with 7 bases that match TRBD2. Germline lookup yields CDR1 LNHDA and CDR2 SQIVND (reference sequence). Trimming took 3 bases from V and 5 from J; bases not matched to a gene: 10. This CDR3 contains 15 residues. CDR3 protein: CASSIPVAGVDEQYF. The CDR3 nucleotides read TGTGCCAGTAGTATTCCTGTTGCGGGAGTCGACGAGCAGTACTTC.

The CDR3 DNA is TGTGCCATCGCCACAGGGGGTAACAATCAGCCCCAGCATTTT. Its translation: CAIATGGNNQPQHF. This chain links TRBV10-3 with TRBJ1-5; TRBD1 aligns across 8 bases. Germline CDR1 and CDR2: ENHRY and SYGVKD. The CDR3 is made up of 14 amino acids. V was pared by 8 bases and J by 3 bases, with 6 bases of the junction left unmatched.

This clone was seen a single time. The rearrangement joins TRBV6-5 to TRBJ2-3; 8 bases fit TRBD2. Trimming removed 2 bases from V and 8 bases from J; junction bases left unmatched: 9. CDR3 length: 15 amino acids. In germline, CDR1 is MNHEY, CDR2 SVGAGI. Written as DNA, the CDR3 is TGTGCCAGCAGTTACCGGGCTAGCGGGCTCCCTACGCAGTATTTT. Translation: CASSYRASGLPTQYF.

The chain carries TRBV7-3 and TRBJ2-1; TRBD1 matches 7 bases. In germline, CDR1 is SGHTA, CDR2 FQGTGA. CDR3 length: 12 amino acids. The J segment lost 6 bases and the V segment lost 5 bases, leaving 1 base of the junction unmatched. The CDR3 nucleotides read TGTGCCAGCAGCCCAGGGGGCAATGAGCAGTTCTTC. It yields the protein CASSPGGNEQFF.

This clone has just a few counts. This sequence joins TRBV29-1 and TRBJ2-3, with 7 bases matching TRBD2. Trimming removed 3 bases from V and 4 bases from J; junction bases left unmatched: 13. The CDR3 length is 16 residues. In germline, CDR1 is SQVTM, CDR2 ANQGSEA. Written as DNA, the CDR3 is TGCAGCGTTGACATACGTAGGGCGGGGGACGCAGATACGCAGTATTTT. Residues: CSVDIRRAGDADTQYF.

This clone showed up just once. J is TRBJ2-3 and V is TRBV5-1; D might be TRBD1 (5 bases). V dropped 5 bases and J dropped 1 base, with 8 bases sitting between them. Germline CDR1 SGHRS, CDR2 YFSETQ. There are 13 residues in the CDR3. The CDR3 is CASRGPGTDTQYF. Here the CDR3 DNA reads TGCGCCAGCAGGGGGCCAGGCACAGATACGCAGTATTTT.

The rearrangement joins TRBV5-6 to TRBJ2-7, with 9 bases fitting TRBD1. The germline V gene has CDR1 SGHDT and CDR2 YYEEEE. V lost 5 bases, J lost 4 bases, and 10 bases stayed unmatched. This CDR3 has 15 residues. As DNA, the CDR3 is TGTGCCAGCAGGCCGGTGGGGACAGGGTTTTACGAGCAGTACTTC. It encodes CASRPVGTGFYEQYF.

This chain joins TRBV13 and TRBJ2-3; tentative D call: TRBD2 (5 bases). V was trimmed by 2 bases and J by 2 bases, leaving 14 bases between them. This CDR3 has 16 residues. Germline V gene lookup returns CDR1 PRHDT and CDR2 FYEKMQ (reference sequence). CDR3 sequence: CASSLLIVRDTDTQYF. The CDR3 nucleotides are TGTGCCAGCAGCTTACTCATTGTCCGGGACACAGATACGCAGTATTTT.

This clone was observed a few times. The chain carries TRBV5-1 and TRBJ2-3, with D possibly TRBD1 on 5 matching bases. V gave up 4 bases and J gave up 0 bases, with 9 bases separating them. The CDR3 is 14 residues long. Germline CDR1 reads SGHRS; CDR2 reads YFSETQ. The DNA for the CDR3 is TGCGCCAGCAGCCCCGACAGTAGCACAGATACGCAGTATTTT. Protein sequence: CASSPDSSTDTQYF.